This TCR beta chain was sequenced for a study of identifying expanded T cells in peripheral blood (dated by TCRdb to between 2018 and 2021). Some background on the complete study: Four technical replicates, made by sequencing separate aliquots from the same pool of genomic DNA, were compared pairwise.

TCRbeta CDR3 regions were profiled by bias-controlled multiplex PCR amplification of genomic DNA with the immunoSEQ Assay. Regarding the original processing steps: The absolute abundance of each unique TCRbeta CDR3 region was quantified after sequences were collapsed and filtered. Differential abundance was tested with two models: a binomial (Fisher-equivalent) model and a beta-binomial model that adds time-dependent variance fitted from healthy donors. Clones with fewer than 5 combined templates were removed, and differential abundance was called for clones with a Benjamini-Hochberg FDR below 0.01. Using the form v = (b*log(k)+a)^2, the beta-binomial variance was modeled as a function of the total template count across the two samples. TCRdb's version of the immuneACCESS table is confined to in-frame rearrangements and falls short of the full clone set. An unresolved V gene accounts for under half of the shortfall where checked; the remainder is of unknown origin. Clone size and the V and J calls come from that table; the DNA yielded D and trimming. The sample contains about 100,000 clones, 80% to 90% of them found a single time. The ten largest clones add up to just over 5.5% of the sample.

As encoded in the germline V gene (reference sequence), CDR1 is LNHDA while CDR2 is SQIVND. V is pruned by 5 bases and J by 2 bases, leaving 19 bases of the junction without a gene match. The CDR3 runs 19 residues from the cysteine to the phenylalanine. Only the CDR3 region is kept as DNA, spanning 57 bases read in frame from base 1. In the case of this clone: Its recognized antigen is unknown. One base away there is no much larger clone; base qualities are not given.

Summary of the overall study and its limitations: Both the number of clones called differentially abundant and the false-positive rate were significantly reduced by the beta-binomial model across all healthy-donor time intervals. The authors expected that over much longer intervals, such as months to years, biological variance in healthy repertoires might increase even further. For all healthy donors, the variance in clone template counts between roughly 2-week samples rose significantly as total template count increased. Between technical replicates the binomial model flagged around 1.2 differentially abundant clones, whereas over about 2 weeks the binomial model flagged about 15 and over roughly 4 weeks approximately 20.

No immune events, such as infections, were documented for the healthy donors during the collection period. Time-dependent variance in a beta-binomial model of T-cell clone differential abundance was calibrated using healthy-donor blood repertoires as a training cohort. The training cohort included 10 or so healthy donors, of whom 3 were female and 7 were male. On average the donors were approximately 40 years old, and their ages spanned about 25 to 64 years. Whole blood was collected from each healthy donor at three time points spaced 2 to 3 weeks apart and obtained from a commercial supplier. Genomic DNA was extracted from unsorted whole blood for immunosequencing.

The TCR sequence derives from a person aged 18 to 70 in good health. Rearrangement joined TRBV19 to TRBJ2-5; a stretch of 8 junction bases matches TRBD1. The sequenced sample was blood. The DNA sequence follows: TGTGCCAGTAGTCAGTTTTCGGCAGGGGGCGCTTCGAAACAAGAGACCCAGTACTTC. This codes for CASSQFSAGGASKQETQYF.